This TCR beta chain was recorded in a study of blood T cell repertoires in COVID-19. Looking at the study overall: Researchers got acute and convalescent COVID-19 samples from the United States, Italy and Spain. PBMCs, B-cell-depleted T cells, or T cells provided the cDNA or gDNA that made up the material.

The CDR3 runs 21 residues. Per germline, CDR1 KGHSH and CDR2 LQKENI. V trimming: 3 bases; J trimming: 0 bases; junction bases outside the gene matches: 15. Authors' data handling: By means of reference gene primer amplification, nucleated cell counts were estimated. The protocol was immunoSEQ multiplex PCR, while the TCRdb copy is restricted to in-frame clones and leaves out a portion. V and J calls and clone size are given by that table; D and trimming were obtained from the DNA. Of 250,000 or so clones listed, about four fifths are singletons. The table lists this clone with a count of one. This TCR was recovered from a woman in her 70s with acute or convalescent COVID-19. Sequencing was carried out using peripheral blood. The rearrangement uses TRBV18 and TRBJ1-6; 9 nucleotides line up with TRBD1. CDR3 in DNA: TGTGCCAGCTCACCCTCACCACCGGGACAGGGAGTCGGCTCCTATAATTCACCCCTCCACTTT. This translates into CASSPSPPGQGVGSYNSPLHF.